The present TCR beta chain was sequenced within a study of shared clonotypes between healthy human individuals. Study observations and caveats: Memory subsets generally showed smaller estimated richness than naive subsets did.

The CDR3 has 19 residues. The germline gives CDR1 SGHDT, CDR2 YYEEEE. Trimming at V came to 4 bases and at J to 0 bases, leaving 16 bases not matched to a gene. As to this clone: The antigen remains undetermined.

Method: immunoSEQ multiplex PCR; TCRdb's copy keeps in-frame clones and lacks some. The sample shows about 1.4 million clones, roughly 96% of them seen only once. The receptor comes from a man aged 25 to 40 in good health. Sequencing input: naive CD4+ T cells sorted from blood. The subset: CD45RA+ positively selected. The chain is built from TRBV5-6 and TRBJ2-7; 10 nucleotides agree with TRBD2. The CDR3 loop is CASSLRASGSWLASYEQYF. CDR3 nucleotides: TGTGCCAGCAGCCTAAGGGCTAGCGGGAGTTGGCTGGCCTCCTACGAGCAGTACTTC.